This is a list of T cell receptor beta chains from one sample in a study of human CD8 memory T cell subsets. TCRdb reprocessed the 5' RACE reads, keeping one entry per CDR3 protein, no DNA. Here the sample table reports 9,500 to 11,000 distinct CDR3 sequences. Sequencing used CD8+ T cells from PBMCs. Source of these receptors: a human donor in good health. Both conserved end residues are part of each CDR3. Fields, in order: clone size, J gene, V gene, CDR3 protein. A clone size is listed for some rows: how often the clone was seen (once, few, many), or a class if it is expanded.

medium-sized,TRBJ2-2,TRBV29-1,CSVAVGGELFF
.,TRBJ2-1,TRBV20-1,CSAHTLLAGDNEQFF
.,TRBJ2-3,TRBV4-2,CASSQYQRGADTQYF
.,TRBJ2-1,TRBV29-1,CSVGGQGSHSYNEQFF
.,TRBJ2-3,TRBV5-6,CASSLSGGYDVADTQYF
.,TRBJ2-7,TRBV4-1,CASSQDDLRAEQYF
.,TRBJ2-5,TRBV7-9,CASSLTSGGNQETQYF
.,TRBJ1-1,TRBV4-1,CASKWAANTEAFF
.,TRBJ2-2,TRBV6-5,CASSYLTENTGELFF
.,TRBJ2-2,TRBV24-1,CATSTGTVNTGELFF
.,TRBJ2-7,TRBV6-5,CASSSGQGNEQYF
.,TRBJ1-1,TRBV5-6,CASSFRNTEAFF
.,TRBJ1-6,TRBV7-9,CASSSVQGRDSPLHF
.,TRBJ2-3,TRBV9,CASSVSSGRTHTQYF
.,TRBJ2-1,TRBV15,CATSTGEGANEQFF
.,TRBJ2-1,TRBV7-9,CASSSHRRGYEQFF
medium-sized,TRBJ2-1,TRBV29-1,CSVEVGGSYEYNEQFF
.,TRBJ2-7,TRBV7-9,CASSFLLVYEQYF
.,TRBJ1-1,TRBV15,CATSRGKTGAEAFF
.,TRBJ2-2,TRBV2,CASSELPETGSGKTGELFF
.,TRBJ2-3,TRBV9,CASSVSGQELDTQYF
.,TRBJ2-5,TRBV7-8,CASSLLLGQETQYF
.,TRBJ2-7,TRBV29-1,CSVGGQDYEQYF
.,TRBJ2-3,TRBV28,CASSLLAEDTQYF
medium-sized,TRBJ2-3,TRBV24-1,CATRGTNTDTQYF
.,TRBJ2-5,TRBV20-1,CSAPLGRDIPPQTQYF
.,TRBJ1-5,TRBV27,CASSAWIGGNQPQHF